This TCR beta chain stems from a study of cytomegalovirus exposure and HLA in healthy donors. TCRdb's table, derived via immunoSEQ multiplex PCR, lists solely in-frame clones and lacks some. The sample contains about 280,000 clones, around 89% of which appear only once. This clone was detected once. The CDR3 contains 16 residues. The V gene's germline CDR1 is PRHDT and CDR2 FYEKMQ (reference sequence). Losses at the gene ends were 3 bases for V and 1 base for J; bases not matched to a gene: 3. The receptor was isolated from a woman between 18 and 29 years old in good health and CMV-seronegative. The rearrangement joins TRBV13 to TRBJ2-1; 10 bases map to TRBD2. The sequenced material came from PBMCs. The CDR3 DNA reads as TGTGCCAGCAGCTTGGGACTAGCGAAATCCTACAATGAGCAGTTCTTC. Its translation is CASSLGLAKSYNEQFF.